This T cell receptor (beta chain) stems from a study of graft-versus-host responses after intestinal transplantation. As to this clone: Its target is unknown.

CDR3 length: 17 residues. Trimming stripped 1 base from V and 0 bases from J, with 16 bases between. Germline CDR1 SEHNR, CDR2 FQNEAQ (reference sequence). Sequencing used immunoSEQ multiplex PCR; TCRdb keeps in-frame clones, though not all of them. Altogether more than 70,000 clones are present, around 93% being singletons, with the ten largest covering approximately 0.4%. This specimen consisted of unstimulated CD8+ T cells sorted from spleen or lymph node cells, obtained before transplant. This sequence was found in a human donor who was the organ donor for an intestinal transplant. The chain carries TRBV7-9 and TRBJ2-7; tentatively, D is TRBD1 (6 bases). CDR3 nucleotide sequence: TGTGCCAGCAGCTTAGTCTCTTCGGACAGAGCCTCCTACGAGCAGTACTTC. This sequence encodes CASSLVSSDRASYEQYF.